Sequencing of this T cell receptor beta chain was carried out in a study of cytomegalovirus exposure and HLA in healthy donors. For this clone: Its antigen is currently unknown. The sample holds other DNA sequences that translate to the same CDR3.

PCR used 60 Vbeta primers and 13 Jbeta primers. Using immunoSEQ multiplex PCR, the repertoire was profiled, and TCRdb retains in-frame clones only, with some absent. The profile shows roughly 200,000 clones, 70% to 85% of them singletons. Study results and limitations: TCR beta V segments were, for the most part, productive about 87% or about 30% of the time in an earlier analysis.

The germline gives CDR1 MNHEY, CDR2 SVGAGI. The ends were cut back, 4 bases at V and 1 base at J, with 7 bases in the middle. The CDR3 totals 13 residues. This chain connects TRBV6-5 to TRBJ1-1, with D possibly matching TRBD1 (5 bases). The sequenced sample consisted of PBMCs. The TCR sequence derives from a woman aged 40 to 50 in good health and CMV-seronegative. CDR3 sequence (DNA): TGTGCCAGCAGTTTAACAGGGAACACTGAAGCTTTCTTT. Its protein is CASSLTGNTEAFF.